Shown below are 27 T cell receptor beta chains from a single sample sequenced in a study of vaccination and CD4 T cells after COVID-19. This sample's treatment: 10-day PBMC culture with coronavirus spike peptide pools or control peptides (ViraFEST assay). The Oncomine TCR Beta short-read assay was applied to DNA of cultured CD4+ T cells. TCRdb used MiXCR to reprocess the PCR reads, holding one entry per CDR3 protein. Of about 16,000 distinct CDR3 sequences in the sample, roughly 50% were seen once. The antigens for these receptors are not known. The source was CD4+ T cells from blood, cultured in vitro, collected before SARS-CoV-2 vaccination. These receptors came from a human donor who had recovered from COVID-19.

This chain uses TRBV29-1 with TRBJ1-3; D not resolved. Trimming shortened V by 6 bases and J by 0 bases, and 6 bases separated the two germline ends. There are 12 residues in the CDR3. The germline V gene encodes CDR1 SQVTM and CDR2 ANQGSEA. The CDR3 DNA is TGCAGCGTGATGAACTCTGGAAACACCATATATTTT. Amino acids: CSVMNSGNTIYF.

This chain connects TRBV20-1 to TRBJ2-5; TRBD2 might be the D (5 bases). CDR1 DFQATT and CDR2 SNEGSKA come from the germline V gene (reference sequence). Trimming left V 6 bases short and J 4 bases short, with 18 bases between. The CDR3 is 14 residues long. DNA for the CDR3: TGCAGTGCCCAAAGAGGGCAGGCAGCAGAGACCCAGTACTTC. Its translation: CSAQRGQAAETQYF.

V usage is TRBV20-1 and J usage is TRBJ2-2; D perhaps matches TRBD1 (6 bases). The germline gives CDR1 DFQATT, CDR2 SNEGSKA (reference sequence). Trimming took off 1 base at V and 7 bases at J, with 16 bases between the two ends. This CDR3 spans 15 amino acids. CDR3: CSARANRVGFGELFF. Written as DNA, the CDR3 is TGCAGTGCTAGAGCCAACAGGGTAGGGTTCGGGGAGCTGTTTTTT.

The chain recombines TRBV7-3 with TRBJ2-5, with 8 positions matching TRBD1. CDR3 size: 13 residues. V dropped 6 bases and J dropped 5; count of bases not matched to a gene: 5. Germline assignment: CDR1 SGHTA and CDR2 FQGTGA. The CDR3 region has the DNA TGTGCCAGCAGTCAGGGGGCATGGGAGACCCAGTACTTC. Translated, it gives CASSQGAWETQYF.

The chain employs TRBV28 and TRBJ2-7, with 8 bases identical to TRBD2. The V segment lost 6 bases and the J segment 4 bases; nucleotides outside the gene matches: 5. This CDR3 comprises 13 residues. CDR1 and CDR2 from the germline V gene are MDHEN and SYDVKM. In DNA form, the CDR3 reads TGTGCCAGCAGGGCGGGACTAGTTTACGAGCAGTACTTC. Protein sequence: CASRAGLVYEQYF.

V and J are TRBV10-3 and TRBJ1-6; D is unclear. The CDR3 is 19 amino acids. The V end was cut by 0 bases, the J end by 0 bases, with 15 bases between. Germline loops: CDR1 ENHRY, CDR2 SYGVKD. CDR3 DNA sequence: TGTGCCATCAGTGAGTCGCTGACACAACAGAGCTCCTATAATTCACCCCTCCACTTT. It specifies CAISESLTQQSSYNSPLHF.

This chain joins TRBV15 and TRBJ2-5; D is perhaps TRBD2 (5 bases). The CDR3 loop spans 18 amino acids. The ends were cut back, 0 bases at V and 0 bases at J, with 17 bases in the middle. Germline CDR1 reads LNHNV; CDR2 reads YYDKDF (reference sequence). The CDR3 DNA sequence: TGTGCCACCAGCAGAGATTCCGTTTTTATCGGGGACCAAGAGACCCAGTACTTC. Its protein is CATSRDSVFIGDQETQYF.

This chain's CDR3 is CASSRQGSGDYSNQPQHF. DNA of the CDR3: TGTGCCAGCAGCAGACAGGGTTCGGGGGATTATAGCAATCAGCCCCAGCATTTT. The chain employs TRBV7-9 and TRBJ1-5; TRBD1 matches 7 bases. Germline-derived CDR1 and CDR2 are SEHNR and FQNEAQ (reference sequence). The CDR3 extends over 18 amino acids. The trim removed 5 bases at V and 0 bases at J, leaving 13 bases unmatched.

DNA for the CDR3: TGCAGTGCTAGAGCAGCCTCTCCGGGGGCGCAGAACTATGGCTACACCTTC. Its translation is CSARAASPGAQNYGYTF. The genes are TRBV20-1 and TRBJ1-2; weak D call: TRBD1 (6 bases). The CDR3 has 17 residues. Germline CDR1 reads DFQATT; CDR2 reads SNEGSKA (reference sequence). V lost 1 base and J 2 bases, leaving 20 bases between the germline ends.

This clonotype turned up a few times. This chain uses TRBV20-1 with TRBJ1-5; TRBD1 might be the D (6 bases). Looked up from germline, CDR1 is DFQATT and CDR2 is SNEGSKA (reference sequence). The V and J ends lost 0 bases and 1 base respectively, with 13 bases between them. The CDR3 is 16 residues long. The CDR3 here is CSARDGGGWSNQPQHF. The CDR3 nucleotides read TGCAGTGCTAGAGATGGGGGGGGCTGGAGCAATCAGCCCCAGCATTTT.

This chain connects TRBV6-1 to TRBJ1-1; possible D gene TRBD1, 6 bases. Per the germline V gene, CDR1 is MNHNS and CDR2 is SASEGT. CDR3 size: 14 residues. The V and J ends lost 5 bases and 0 bases respectively, with 10 bases between them. Here the CDR3 reads CASSQQGVNTEAFF. DNA of the CDR3: TGTGCCAGCAGTCAACAGGGAGTGAACACTGAAGCTTTCTTT.

The chain joins TRBV2 to TRBJ1-6, with D hard to call. V was clipped by 3 bases and J by 5 bases, with 11 bases between them. The CDR3 extends over 15 amino acids. In germline, CDR1 is SNHLY, CDR2 FYNNEI. The CDR3 DNA reads as TGTGCCAGCAGTGATGTTCTGGGTAATAATTCACCCCTCCACTTT. Its protein product is CASSDVLGNNSPLHF.

J is TRBJ2-7 and V is TRBV7-6; TRBD2 is a possible D gene (6 bases). V lost 5 bases and J 5 bases, leaving 25 bases between the germline ends. The CDR3 is 17 amino acids. Per the germline V gene, CDR1 is SGHVS and CDR2 is FNYEAQ. The CDR3 nucleotides read TGTGCCAGCAGCCCAAGCGCGGGACGGGGGTTTTTTAACGAGCAGTACTTC. The encoded protein is CASSPSAGRGFFNEQYF. Based on the CDR3 plus reference TRBV7-6 and TRBJ2-7, the full variable domain is GAGVSQSPRYKVTKRGQDVALRCDPISGHVSLYWYRQALGQGPEFLTYFNYEAQQDKSGLPNDRFSAERPEGSISTLTIQRTEQRDSAMYRCASSPSAGRGFFNEQYFGPGTRLTVT.

The genes are TRBV28 and TRBJ2-7, with 10 bases matching TRBD2. The CDR3 has 16 residues. V was clipped by 3 bases and J by 3 bases; unmatched bases: 8. Germline V gene data show CDR1 as MDHEN and CDR2 as SYDVKM. The CDR3 nucleotides are TGTGCCAGCAGTTTTCCCCTAGCGGGAGCGGGCTACGAGCAGTACTTC. Translated: CASSFPLAGAGYEQYF.

The chain is built from TRBV2 and TRBJ1-5; 7 nucleotides agree with TRBD1. Trimming removed 7 bases from V and 0 bases from J; junction bases left unmatched: 12. The germline CDR1 and CDR2 sequences are SNHLY and FYNNEI. The CDR3 extends over 17 amino acids. The CDR3 loop reads CASTLQGGVHSNQPQHF. The DNA for the CDR3 is TGTGCCAGCACCCTTCAGGGGGGGGTCCATAGCAATCAGCCCCAGCATTTT.

The J gene is TRBJ1-6, the V gene TRBV28; TRBD1 is a possible D gene (5 bases). The CDR3 runs 15 residues. The germline V gene has CDR1 MDHEN and CDR2 SYDVKM. V was clipped by 1 base and J by 1 base, with 5 bases between them. The CDR3 region is CASSLSGSYNSPLHF. CDR3 coding DNA: TGTGCCAGCAGTTTATCAGGGTCCTATAATTCACCCCTCCACTTT.

V and J are TRBV20-1 and TRBJ2-2, with 7 bases fitting TRBD2. Germline V CDR1 and CDR2: DFQATT, SNEGSKA (reference sequence). This CDR3 spans 14 amino acids. With V trimmed by 6 bases and J by 0 bases, 4 bases remained unmatched. The CDR3 sequence: CSAREGPNTGELFF. The CDR3 region has the DNA TGCAGTGCAAGGGAGGGCCCGAACACCGGGGAGCTGTTTTTT.

The DNA of the CDR3 is TGCAGTGCTAGTGGGATGTATAATTCACCCCTCCACTTT. This codes for CSASGMYNSPLHF. The rearrangement uses TRBV20-1 and TRBJ1-6; D not resolved. This CDR3 spans 13 amino acids. Germline V gives CDR1 DFQATT, CDR2 SNEGSKA (reference sequence). Trimming removed 3 bases from V and 4 bases from J, with 7 bases in between.

The J gene is TRBJ2-7, the V gene TRBV28; 7 bases are a match to TRBD1. The V and J ends lost 10 bases and 0 bases, in that order; junction bases with no gene match: 9. There are 14 residues in the CDR3. In germline, CDR1 is MDHEN, CDR2 SYDVKM. CDR3 nucleotide sequence: TGTGCCACCATCCGACAGGGAAGCTCCTACGAGCAGTACTTC. Translating gives CATIRQGSSYEQYF.

The V gene is TRBV20-1, the J gene TRBJ1-3, with D unresolved. Trimming removed 4 bases at V and 0 bases at J, with 16 bases between. There are 16 residues in the CDR3. Germline values: CDR1 DFQATT, CDR2 SNEGSKA (reference sequence). CDR3 DNA: TGCAGTGCTACGTTGACTAGAACGAGCTCTGGAAACACCATATATTTT. Amino acids: CSATLTRTSSGNTIYF.

This clonotype was seen a few times. The chain recombines TRBV12-3 or TRBV12-4 with TRBJ2-5; D remains unclear. CDR3 length: 13 amino acids. The germline V and J ends were trimmed by 6 bases and 1 base, with 9 bases remaining between them. In nucleotides, the CDR3 is TGTGCCAGCAGCCTCGGGTTCCAAGAGACCCAGTACTTC. Encoded protein: CASSLGFQETQYF.

The chain combines TRBV19 with TRBJ2-1, with 9 bases fitting TRBD2. CDR3 length: 14 amino acids. V lost 4 bases, J lost 5 bases, and 3 bases stayed unmatched. Germline V gives CDR1 LNHDA, CDR2 SQIVND (reference sequence). The CDR3 sequence: CASSRLAEDNEQFF. In DNA form, the CDR3 reads TGTGCCAGTAGTAGACTAGCGGAAGACAATGAGCAGTTCTTC. The full variable domain, its missing parts supplied by reference TRBV19 and TRBJ2-1, is DGGITQSPKYLFRKEGQNVTLSCEQNLNHDAMYWYRQDPGQGLRLIYYSQIVNDFQKGDIAEGYSVSREKKESFPLTVTSAQKNPTAFYLCASSRLAEDNEQFFGPGTRLTVL.

This chain uses TRBV6-1 with TRBJ1-1, with D unclear. V dropped 4 bases and J dropped 1 base, with 10 bases sitting between them. Germline CDR1 is MNHNS and CDR2 is SASEGT. CDR3 length equals 14 residues. CDR3 loop: CASSGRGGNTEAFF. The CDR3 DNA reads TGTGCCAGCAGTGGTCGGGGTGGGAACACTGAAGCTTTCTTT.

This clonotype was picked up a small number of times. The V call is TRBV7-3, the J call TRBJ1-6, with a tentative D call TRBD1 (5 bases). The CDR3 sequence is 15 residues long. Germline V CDR1 and CDR2: SGHTA, FQGTGA. Trimming removed 1 base at V and 5 bases at J, with 9 bases between. The CDR3 here is CASSLIGADNSPLHF. The CDR3 nucleotides are TGTGCCAGCAGCTTAATAGGGGCAGATAATTCACCCCTCCACTTT.

The gene calls are TRBV20-1 and TRBJ2-2; TRBD1 matches at 9 bases. CDR3 size: 16 residues. J gave up 1 base and V 0 bases, and 3 bases lay outside the gene matches. CDR1 DFQATT and CDR2 SNEGSKA come from the germline V gene (reference sequence). Here the CDR3 DNA reads TGCAGTGCTAGAGAAAGGACAGGGGTGAACACCGGGGAGCTGTTTTTT. Translation gives CSARERTGVNTGELFF.

The V gene is TRBV24-1, the J gene TRBJ2-1; D possibly uses TRBD1 or TRBD2 (5 bases each). The germline V gene has CDR1 KGHDR and CDR2 SFDVKD. V dropped 0 bases and J dropped 7 bases, with 15 bases sitting between them. The CDR3 covers 16 residues. The CDR3 DNA sequence: TGTGCCACCAGTGATTTGGGGGACCATGGAAGGAATGAGCAGTTCTTC. It is translated as CATSDLGDHGRNEQFF.

The J gene is TRBJ2-5, the V gene TRBV20-1; D gene ambiguous. V was clipped by 7 bases and J by 0 bases, with 18 bases between them. The CDR3 sequence is 15 residues long. Looked up from germline, CDR1 is DFQATT and CDR2 is SNEGSKA (reference sequence). CDR3 in DNA: TGCAGTGTCCGTCGGAGCCTCGGGTACCAAGAGACCCAGTACTTC. It translates to CSVRRSLGYQETQYF.